The 5 T cell receptor beta chains in this list originate from one sample, sequenced in a study of T cell clonality in common variable immunodeficiency. General observations from the study: Reportedly, TCR beta sequences from common variable immunodeficiency showed fewer deletions and N-nucleotide insertions.

Data came from immunoSEQ multiplex PCR; TCRdb stores just in-frame clones and leaves some out. Recorded here are fewer than 25,000 clones, none singletons. These receptors have no known antigen. Material: peripheral blood mononuclear cells. All receptors derive from a human donor with common variable immunodeficiency.

This clone was recorded at least ten times. Coverage ceases 3 residues before the CDR3 finishes, and the germline J gene fills in the end. V is TRBV29-1 and J is TRBJ2-5; D is possibly TRBD1 (6 bases). V was pared by 8 bases and J by 3 bases, with 13 bases between. CDR3 size: 12 residues. Germline CDR1 is SQVTM and CDR2 is ANQGSEA. CDR3 residues: CSMAHREETQYF. CDR3 bases read: TGCAGCATGGCCCACAGGGAAGAGACC. Combining the CDR3 with reference TRBV29-1 and TRBJ2-5 gives the whole variable domain SAVISQKPSRDICQRGTSLTIQCQVDSQVTMMFWYRQQPGQSLTLIATANQGSEATYESGFVIDKFPISRPNLTFSTLTVSNMSPEDSSIYLCSMAHREETQYFGPGTRLLVL.

This clone was detected a few times. The observed sequence ends 3 residues before the CDR3 terminus, with the missing tail filled in from the germline J gene. V gene TRBV7-2 combines with J gene TRBJ2-2, with D perhaps TRBD1 (5 bases). V gave up 4 bases and J gave up 7 bases, with 16 bases separating them. This CDR3 has 15 amino acids. Germline CDR1 is SGHTA and CDR2 is FQGNSA. The covered CDR3 bases are TGTGCCAGCAGCTCACCAGGGAAAATTGACGGGGAG. Amino acid sequence: CASSSPGKIDGE. The entire CDR3 sequence reads CASSSPGKIDGELFF.

This clone was seen ten or more times. The CDR3 end is not reached by the read, which stops 3 residues before it; the germline J gene fills it in. This chain links TRBV29-1 with TRBJ2-1; 7 nucleotides match TRBD1. After removal of 2 bases from V and 4 bases from J, the junction contained 5 bases not matched to a gene. This CDR3 comprises 14 residues. The germline gives CDR1 SQVTM, CDR2 ANQGSEA. The CDR3 is CSVETRGKYNEQFF. The DNA read from the CDR3 is TGCAGCGTTGAAACCAGGGGGAAGTACAATGAG.

This clone was observed a few times. The observed sequence ends 3 residues before the CDR3 terminus, with the missing tail filled in from the germline J gene. The chain has TRBV11-3 and TRBJ2-2; no reliable D call. Germline V lookup: CDR1 SGHNT, CDR2 YENEEA. The V end lost 0 bases, the J end lost 5 bases, and 7 bases lay between the germline ends. CDR3 length equals 14 residues. Incomplete CDR3 DNA: TGTGCCAGCAGCTTAGAGTTCGGTACCGGGGAG. Its translation: CASSLEFGTGE. The entire CDR3 is CASSLEFGTGELFF. Filled out from reference TRBV11-3 and TRBJ2-2, the complete variable domain reads EAGVVQSPRYKIIEKKQPVAFWCNPISGHNTLYWYLQNLGQGPELLIRYENEEAVDDSQLPKDRFSAERLKGVDSTLKIQPAELGDSAVYLCASSLEFGTGELFFGEGSRLTVL.

The sample holds a few counts of this clone. The CDR3 extends 3 residues past the end of the read, so its final part is completed from the germline J gene. The genes are TRBV18 and TRBJ2-7; 14 nucleotides match TRBD2. The CDR3 sequence is 17 residues long. Germline CDR1 KGHSH, CDR2 LQKENI. V lost 3 bases to trimming and J lost 0 bases; unmatched junction nucleotides: 4. The CDR3 DNA, read in part, is TGTGCCAGCTCACCGGGGACTAGCGGGGGTGGCTCCTACGAG. Translation gives CASSPGTSGGGSYE. The entire CDR3 protein reads CASSPGTSGGGSYEQYF.